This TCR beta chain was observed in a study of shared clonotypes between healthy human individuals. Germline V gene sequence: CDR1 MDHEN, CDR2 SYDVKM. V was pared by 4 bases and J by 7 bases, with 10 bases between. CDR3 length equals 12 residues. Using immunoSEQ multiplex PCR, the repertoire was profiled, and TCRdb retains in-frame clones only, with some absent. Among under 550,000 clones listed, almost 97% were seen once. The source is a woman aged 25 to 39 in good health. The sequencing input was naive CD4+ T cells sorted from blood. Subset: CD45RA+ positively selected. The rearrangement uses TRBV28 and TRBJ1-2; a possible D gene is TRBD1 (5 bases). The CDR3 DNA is TGTGCCAGCAGTTCTGGGACTTCTGGCTACACCTTC. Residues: CASSSGTSGYTF.